This T cell receptor (beta chain) was sequenced during a study of T cell repertoires in cytomegalovirus infection. Overall study context: Both a matching HLA type and CMV infection were indicated by public TCR beta signatures.

V lost 5 bases, J lost 3 bases, and 16 bases lay in between. This CDR3 has 15 amino acids. The germline V gene encodes CDR1 SEHNR and CDR2 FQNEAQ (reference sequence). MiXCR, applied by TCRdb to the reads, yields one record per CDR3 protein. The sample lists nearly 550,000 distinct CDR3 sequences, more than 15% occurring once. Points from the study as a whole: Summed frequency of shared TCR beta families picked out CMV carriers who also had the relevant HLA. Clonotype analysis showed dominance of the ex vivo response by HLA-C-restricted CMV-specific TCR beta clonotypes.

There are many counts of this clonotype. No antigen is known for it. Sequenced material: CD8+ T cells from PBMCs. This sequence was found in a human donor in good health (CMV status not recorded). Some clones in this sample may be carry-over from other donors' samples. V is TRBV7-9 and J is TRBJ1-1; D possibly corresponds to TRBD1 (6 bases). CDR3 protein: CASSQTTGFDTEAFF. The CDR3, as DNA: TGTGCCAGCAGCCAAACAACAGGGTTCGACACTGAAGCTTTCTTT.